Following are 22 T cell receptor beta chains from one sample sequenced in a study of blood T cell repertoires in COVID-19 (dated by TCRdb to 2018 to 2021). Library preparation used the immunoSEQ multiplex PCR assay. Not all clones reach the TCRdb copy of this immuneACCESS table, which keeps in-frame sequences only. Checked studies attribute under half of the gap to unresolved V genes and leave the rest unexplained. Present in this sample are almost 350,000 clones, approximately 89% of which were seen just once. The ten most abundant clones make up around 3.9% of the sample. The sequenced sample consisted of peripheral blood. The source is a woman aged 55-70 years with COVID-19, enrolled during active disease.

This clone showed up many times. This chain uses TRBV9 with TRBJ2-1; 8 bases fit TRBD2. This CDR3 has 15 residues. CDR1 and CDR2 (germline): SGDLS, YYNGEE. The V segment lost 2 bases and the J segment 7 bases; nucleotides outside the gene matches: 8. The DNA of the CDR3 is TGTGCCAGCAGCGTTAGCGGGGCAGTAGGGAATGAGCAGTTCTTC. It codes for CASSVSGAVGNEQFF.

The rearrangement links TRBV7-9 to TRBJ2-7; D possibly corresponds to TRBD1 (5 bases). Germline values: CDR1 SEHNR, CDR2 FQNEAQ (reference sequence). This CDR3 comprises 14 residues. The V gene lost 5 bases and the J gene lost 6 bases, with 17 bases spanning the gap. The CDR3 coding sequence is TGTGCCAGCAGCGCCTCCTGGGCAAGGGGCGAGCAGTACTTC. This translates into CASSASWARGEQYF.

This rearrangement joins TRBV6-1 to TRBJ2-5; D not resolved. V lost 2 bases and J lost 6, with 13 bases in between. Germline CDR1 reads MNHNS; CDR2 reads SASEGT. This CDR3 is built from 14 residues. CDR3 bases: TGTGCCAGCAGTGAAATAGGCCGGGTGAAGACCCAGTACTTC. It yields the protein CASSEIGRVKTQYF.

The J gene is TRBJ2-1, the V gene TRBV9; 7 bases align to TRBD2. This CDR3 contains 15 residues. After removal of 1 base from V and 4 bases from J, the junction contained 5 bases not matched to a gene. Germline assignment: CDR1 SGDLS and CDR2 YYNGEE. The CDR3 DNA reads as TGTGCCAGCAGCGTATCAGGGACTATATACAATGAGCAGTTCTTC. Translating it yields CASSVSGTIYNEQFF.

The V gene is TRBV11-2, the J gene TRBJ2-1; 9 nucleotides match TRBD2. Germline-derived CDR1 and CDR2 are SGHAT and FQNNGV. The CDR3 is 14 residues long. The V segment lost 4 bases and the J segment 13 bases; nucleotides outside the gene matches: 11. The CDR3 loop reads CASSYTAGGPLQFF. CDR3 in DNA: TGTGCCAGCAGCTATACGGCGGGGGGGCCATTACAGTTCTTC.

The chain employs TRBV3-1 (or the pseudogene TRBV3-2) and TRBJ1-5, with 7 bases lining up with TRBD1. V trimming: 3 bases; J trimming: 3 bases; junction bases outside the gene matches: 5. The germline V gene has CDR1 LGHDT and CDR2 YNNKEL (reference sequence). The CDR3 loop spans 15 amino acids. The CDR3 reads CASSQAGQHNQPQHF. The CDR3 region has the DNA TGTGCCAGCAGCCAGGCGGGACAGCACAATCAGCCCCAGCATTTT.

The rearrangement joins TRBV19 to TRBJ1-3, with TRBD1 identical over 11 bases. This CDR3 is built from 17 residues. V was clipped by 5 bases and J by 2 bases; unmatched bases: 8. CDR1 and CDR2 from the germline V gene are LNHDA and SQIVND (reference sequence). DNA of the CDR3: TGTGCCAGTAGTTATCGCGGACAGGGGGCTACTGGAAACACCATATATTTT. Protein: CASSYRGQGATGNTIYF.

The chain recombines TRBV10-2 with TRBJ2-5; 10 bases fit TRBD2. There are 15 residues in the CDR3. CDR1 is WSHSY, CDR2 SAAADI, per germline. V was pared by 6 bases and J by 4 bases, with 8 bases of the junction left unmatched. For the CDR3, the DNA is TGCGCCAGCAGCAGTCAGCGGGGGGGCGCAGAGACCCAGTACTTC. It encodes CASSSQRGGAETQYF.

This chain uses TRBV7-2 with TRBJ1-2; D is uncertain. CDR3 length: 13 residues. V dropped 5 bases and J dropped 4 bases, with 11 bases sitting between them. In germline, CDR1 is SGHTA, CDR2 FQGNSA. The CDR3 loop reads CASSPGGLYGYTF. The DNA for the CDR3 is TGTGCCAGCAGCCCAGGTGGGCTCTATGGCTACACCTTC.

The CDR3 nucleotides are TGTGCCAGCAGCTTAACACGACAGGGGGCCAACGAGCAGTACTTC. Translation: CASSLTRQGANEQYF. V is TRBV7-9 and J is TRBJ2-7, with 10 bases matching TRBD1. Trimming took 2 bases from V and 5 from J; bases not matched to a gene: 6. The CDR3 is 15 amino acids. Germline V gene sequence: CDR1 SEHNR, CDR2 FQNEAQ (reference sequence).

V usage is TRBV2 and J usage is TRBJ1-2, with 7 bases lining up with TRBD1. Trimming cost V 6 bases and J 7 bases; bases outside gene matches: 11. From germline, CDR1 is SNHLY and CDR2 FYNNEI. The CDR3 extends over 14 amino acids. The CDR3 loop is CASRGDSLAPGYTF. The DNA of the CDR3 is TGTGCCAGCAGGGGGGACAGTCTAGCTCCTGGCTACACCTTC.

A word on this clone: The identical CDR3 is also encoded by other nucleotide sequences in the sample. The rearrangement joins TRBV2 to TRBJ1-2; 8 positions match TRBD1. The CDR3 covers 12 residues. V was clipped by 4 bases and J by 7 bases; unmatched bases: 2. The germline gives CDR1 SNHLY, CDR2 FYNNEI. The CDR3 is CASSGTGFGYTF. Written as DNA, the CDR3 is TGTGCCAGCAGTGGGACAGGGTTTGGCTACACCTTC.

V is TRBV10-2 and J is TRBJ1-2, with a weak D call TRBD1 (6 bases). Germline lookup yields CDR1 WSHSY and CDR2 SAAADI. V was pared by 2 bases and J by 4 bases, with 8 bases between. The CDR3 consists of 13 residues. CDR3 residues: CASSETGSYGYTF. The CDR3 DNA sequence: TGCGCCAGCAGTGAGACAGGGAGCTATGGCTACACCTTC.

The chain has TRBV27 and TRBJ1-5, with D unresolved. Germline V CDR1 and CDR2: MNHEY, SMNVEV (reference sequence). Trimming pared 4 bases from V and 2 bases from J, leaving 15 bases between. The CDR3 consists of 16 residues. The CDR3 DNA reads TGTGCCAGCAGTTCCGTCGCGGGAGCAGGCAATCAGCCCCAGCATTTT. Protein product: CASSSVAGAGNQPQHF.

The chain links TRBV5-1 to TRBJ2-7, with 11 bases matching TRBD1. Per the germline V gene, CDR1 is SGHRS and CDR2 is YFSETQ. Trimming removed 2 bases from V and 5 bases from J; junction bases left unmatched: 9. The CDR3 totals 16 residues. The CDR3 spells CASSLLPGQGGNEQYF. CDR3 nucleotide sequence: TGCGCCAGCAGCTTACTACCGGGACAGGGGGGAAACGAGCAGTACTTC.

This clone appeared a single time. This chain links TRBV4-1 with TRBJ1-2, with 8 bases fitting TRBD1. Trimming took 0 bases from V and 4 from J; bases not matched to a gene: 10. CDR3 size: 17 residues. Germline V lookup: CDR1 MGHRA, CDR2 YSYEKL. CDR3 bases: TGCGCCAGCAGCCAAGACCCAGGGGGCGACTTGGGCTATGGCTACACCTTC. Its protein is CASSQDPGGDLGYGYTF.

This chain joins TRBV10-2 and TRBJ1-2, with D possibly matching TRBD1 (6 bases). Germline CDR1 WSHSY, CDR2 SAAADI. The CDR3 is 13 amino acids. Trimming shortened V by 10 bases and J by 7 bases, and 19 bases separated the two germline ends. This CDR3 reads CATSPRQVIGYTF. As DNA, the CDR3 is TGCGCCACCTCGCCCCGACAGGTCATTGGCTACACCTTC.

The chain couples TRBV6-5 to TRBJ1-1; D gene ambiguous. V lost 6 bases to trimming and J lost 7 bases, with 12 bases between them. Germline loops: CDR1 MNHEY, CDR2 SVGAGI. The length of the CDR3 is 12 residues. CDR3 protein: CASRFTLIEAFF. DNA for the CDR3: TGTGCCAGCAGGTTTACTCTCATTGAAGCTTTCTTT.

J is TRBJ1-2 and V is TRBV2; D remains unclear. In germline, CDR1 is SNHLY, CDR2 FYNNEI. CDR3 length: 13 residues. Trimming cost V 7 bases and J 4 bases, with 13 bases left between them. This CDR3 is CASTGETGYGYTF. The CDR3 nucleotides read TGTGCCAGCACTGGAGAAACGGGCTATGGCTACACCTTC.

This clone was found once. The CDR3: CASSSTSVPSGNTIYF. The CDR3, as DNA: TGTGCCAGCAGCTCAACCTCGGTCCCCTCTGGAAACACCATATATTTT. V is TRBV7-6 and J is TRBJ1-3; no reliable D call. The CDR3 loop spans 16 amino acids. From germline, CDR1 is SGHVS and CDR2 FNYEAQ. Trimming cost V 4 bases and J 0 bases, with 13 bases left between them.

The V and J genes are TRBV6-5 and TRBJ2-7; 12 bases align to TRBD1. V lost 6 bases, J lost 7 bases, and 7 bases stayed unmatched. The CDR3 is made up of 14 amino acids. The germline gives CDR1 MNHEY, CDR2 SVGAGI. The CDR3 loop is CASSRDRGPFEQYF. DNA of the CDR3: TGTGCCAGCAGCCGGGACAGGGGGCCTTTTGAGCAGTACTTC.

The CDR3 DNA reads as TGTGCCAGCAGTTACTCGAGACAGAAGTCCTACGAGCAGTACTTC. The encoded protein is CASSYSRQKSYEQYF. The chain carries TRBV6-5 and TRBJ2-7, with D tentatively TRBD1 (5 bases). CDR1 and CDR2 from the germline V gene are MNHEY and SVGAGI. The CDR3 length is 15 residues. The V end lost 0 bases, the J end lost 1 base, and 10 bases lay between the germline ends.